This TCR beta chain was sequenced for a study of OX40 agonist ivuxolimab in advanced cancers. Losses at the gene ends were 10 bases for V and 6 bases for J; bases not matched to a gene: 15. The CDR3 spans 15 residues. The germline V gene has CDR1 MNHEY and CDR2 SVGAGI. Sequencing was performed with immunoSEQ multiplex PCR; in TCRdb, only in-frame clones are kept and a portion is missing. The sample holds about 110,000 clones, approximately 90% seen once. The sequence was collected from an adult with an advanced solid tumor such as melanoma, head and neck, liver or kidney cancer. Sequences were derived from CD4+ or CD8+ T cells sorted from blood, sampled in a trial of the OX40 agonist ivuxolimab. The rearrangement joins TRBV6-5 to TRBJ2-7; 10 positions match TRBD1. The DNA of the CDR3 is TGTGCCACCAGACAGGGGGCGAGATGGTCTGGCGAGCAGTACTTC. The encoded protein is CATRQGARWSGEQYF.